The clone carrying this TCR beta chain occurred a few times. What it binds is not known. The data belong to a study of T cell responses to AZD1222 COVID-19 vaccine. On the study more broadly: Pooling was applied to second doses at about 4 or about 12 weeks. Points from the study as a whole: Among AZD1222 vaccinees, only 5 to 7 were seropositive at baseline. Nearly half of unique spike-specific TCRs reportedly avoided B.1.351 and B.1.1.7 mutated regions. Clonal diversity may have been underestimated in mostly white British donors.

Trimming at V came to 3 bases and at J to 5 bases, leaving 9 bases not matched to a gene. Germline assignment: CDR1 KGHDR and CDR2 SFDVKD. The CDR3 consists of 16 residues. Here immunoSEQ multiplex PCR was the method, and the copy in TCRdb shows in-frame clones only, minus some. Of about 110,000 clones in the sample, about 95% are singletons; the top ten hold approximately 2.2%. This chain links TRBV24-1 with TRBJ1-2; 9 bases agree with TRBD1. Here the sequenced sample was peripheral blood, taken on day 0 of AZD1222 vaccination. This receptor was obtained from an adult in good health. The CDR3 reads CATSDRSSGQGYGYTF. CDR3 DNA sequence: TGTGCCACCAGTGATCGCAGTTCGGGACAGGGTTATGGCTACACCTTC.